Below, one T cell receptor beta chain is given with its context. This entry is derived from a study of Ad26.COV2.S vaccination and SARS-CoV-2 variants. Study-level background: Donor got 5x10^10 or 1x10^11 viral particles of Ad26.COV2.S.

The CDR3 totals 13 residues. V lost 7 bases to trimming and J lost 1 base, with 8 bases between them. The V gene's germline CDR1 is LNHDA and CDR2 SQIVND (reference sequence). The assay was immunoSEQ multiplex PCR, and TCRdb's table has in-frame clones only and misses some. The table records about 350,000 clones, around 89% of them present only once. Treatment indicated: 15 to 20 received Ad26.COV2.S at low or high dose, single or two shots; about 5 received placebo; per-sample allocation not given. Vaccine and placebo recipients were sampled on day 63 after the first injection. The V and J genes are TRBV19 and TRBJ2-1, with D unresolved. The sample was peripheral blood, taken in a trial of Ad26.COV2.S vaccine versus placebo. This TCR was sampled from a person between 18 and 65 years old who received the Ad26.COV2.S COVID-19 vaccine or a placebo. CDR3 sequence (DNA): TGTGCCAGTAAAGGGCAGTCCTACAATGAGCAGTTCTTC. This sequence encodes CASKGQSYNEQFF.